Presented here are 28 T cell receptor beta chains from one specimen sequenced in a study of blood T cell repertoires in COVID-19. Assay: immunoSEQ multiplex PCR; the TCRdb copy retains only in-frame clones and omits some. This sample yields fewer than 250,000 clones, of which around 82% are seen a single time; roughly 2.8% belongs to the top ten. The sequencing sample was made of peripheral blood. These receptors originate from a man aged 45-60 years with active or convalescent COVID-19.

This clone came up a few times. The rearrangement joins TRBV3-1 (or the pseudogene TRBV3-2) to TRBJ1-6; a weak D match, TRBD1 (5 bases). Trimming left V 7 bases short and J 10 bases short, with 17 bases between. The length of the CDR3 is 14 residues. Germline V gene sequence: CDR1 LGHDT, CDR2 YNNKEL (reference sequence). CDR3 DNA: TGTGCCAGCACCTCGGGAGGGAGGGGATCACCCCTCCACTTT. Protein sequence: CASTSGGRGSPLHF.

The V gene is TRBV12-3 or TRBV12-4, the J gene TRBJ2-7; D may be TRBD2 (6 bases). The CDR3 covers 13 residues. V dropped 5 bases and J dropped 1 base, with 9 bases sitting between them. Here the CDR3 DNA reads TGTGCCAGCAGTCGACTAGATTCCTACGAGCAGTACTTC. Translated: CASSRLDSYEQYF.

The chain links TRBV2 to TRBJ2-7, with D possibly TRBD2 on 6 matching bases. Germline loops: CDR1 SNHLY, CDR2 FYNNEI. The CDR3 consists of 14 residues. The V end lost 1 base, the J end lost 4 bases, and 11 bases lay between the germline ends. Here the CDR3 DNA reads TGTGCCAGCAGTGAAGACCTAGCGTCGTACGAGCAGTACTTC. Its protein is CASSEDLASYEQYF.

V and J are TRBV5-1 and TRBJ1-2, with a tentative D call TRBD1 (6 bases). From germline, CDR1 is SGHRS and CDR2 YFSETQ. The CDR3 covers 14 residues. Trimming shortened V by 4 bases and J by 8 bases, and 18 bases separated the two germline ends. Here the CDR3 DNA reads TGCGCCAGCAGCGTATCAGACAGGTCGGACGGCTACACCTTC. It specifies CASSVSDRSDGYTF. The full variable domain, with the rest looked up from reference TRBV5-1 and TRBJ1-2, is KAGVTQTPRYLIKTRGQQVTLSCSPISGHRSVSWYQQTPGQGLQFLFEYFSETQRNKGNFPGRFSGRQFSNSRSEMNVSTLELGDSALYLCASSVSDRSDGYTFGSGTRLTVV.

The chain joins TRBV5-1 to TRBJ1-3; 7 bases match TRBD1. The length of the CDR3 is 14 residues. Germline lookup yields CDR1 SGHRS and CDR2 YFSETQ. V trimming: 3 bases; J trimming: 3 bases; junction bases outside the gene matches: 3. The chain's CDR3 is CASSSQGVGNTIYF. DNA of the CDR3: TGCGCCAGCAGCTCGCAGGGGGTTGGAAACACCATATATTTT.

This clone occurred once. The V and J genes are TRBV2 and TRBJ1-4; no definite D call. Trimming removed 6 bases at V and 8 bases at J, with 19 bases between. Germline CDR1 and CDR2: SNHLY and FYNNEI. The CDR3 totals 15 residues. The CDR3 is CASRARASLREKLFF. The CDR3, as DNA: TGTGCCAGCAGGGCGAGGGCCAGCCTTCGGGAAAAACTGTTTTTT.

This chain links TRBV5-1 with TRBJ2-7; 13 nucleotides agree with TRBD2. This CDR3 region has 18 residues. Germline-derived CDR1 and CDR2 are SGHRS and YFSETQ. With 4 bases clipped from V and 5 bases from J, the junction kept 15 bases outside the gene matches. The CDR3 sequence: CASSRDRLGLAGIDEQYF. CDR3 DNA: TGCGCCAGCAGCCGGGACCGCCTGGGACTAGCGGGAATCGACGAGCAGTACTTC.

The V and J genes are TRBV20-1 and TRBJ2-7; perhaps TRBD1 as D (5 bases). In germline, CDR1 is DFQATT, CDR2 SNEGSKA (reference sequence). CDR3 length: 11 amino acids. Trimming cost V 4 bases and J 7 bases, with 11 bases left between them. The CDR3 bases are TGCAGTGCTATGAATGGGGCGGAGCAGTACTTC. Its translation: CSAMNGAEQYF.

The V call is TRBV21-1, the J call TRBJ2-7; the D call TRBD1 from the table was never checked on the DNA. TRBV21-1 is reported as a pseudogene. The CDR3 extends over 16 amino acids. The CDR3 protein is CASSKETGGKTYEQYF. The DNA of the CDR3 is TGTGCCAGCAGCAAAGAGACAGGGGGTAAGACCTACGAGCAGTACTTC.

The chain combines TRBV5-1 with TRBJ1-2, with a tentative D call TRBD1 (5 bases). V lost 0 bases and J 5 bases, leaving 17 bases between the germline ends. The CDR3 sequence is 16 residues long. Germline CDR1 reads SGHRS; CDR2 reads YFSETQ. The CDR3 sequence: CASSLATGAWTYGYTF. The CDR3 DNA sequence: TGCGCCAGCAGCTTGGCCACAGGAGCTTGGACGTATGGCTACACCTTC.

This clone appeared a few times. The rearrangement links TRBV11-2 to TRBJ1-2; 10 bases are a match to TRBD1. In germline, CDR1 is SGHAT, CDR2 FQNNGV. The CDR3 runs 13 residues. V trimming: 4 bases; J trimming: 6 bases; junction bases outside the gene matches: 2. The CDR3 is CASSSGQGNGYTF. The CDR3, as DNA: TGTGCCAGCAGCTCGGGACAGGGGAATGGCTACACCTTC.

The sample holds a few counts of this clone. The chain uses TRBV9 and TRBJ1-1; 7 bases align to TRBD1. Germline-derived CDR1 and CDR2 are SGDLS and YYNGEE. CDR3 length equals 15 residues. Trimming at V came to 0 bases and at J to 5 bases, leaving 7 bases not matched to a gene. DNA of the CDR3: TGTGCCAGCAGCGTAGCACCTACAGGGGTTACTGAAGCTTTCTTT. Protein product: CASSVAPTGVTEAFF. Together with reference TRBV9 and TRBJ1-1, the CDR3 gives the full variable domain: DSGVTQTPKHLITATGQRVTLRCSPRSGDLSVYWYQQSLDQGLQFLIQYYNGEERAKGNILERFSAQQFPDLHSELNLSSLELGDSALYFCASSVAPTGVTEAFFGQGTRLTVV.

This sequence joins TRBV30 and TRBJ1-4; 9 bases match TRBD1. The CDR3 is 15 amino acids. The V gene end was trimmed by 2 bases and the J gene end by 8 bases; junction bases not matched to a gene: 9. From germline, CDR1 is GTSNPN and CDR2 SVGIG (reference sequence). The CDR3 reads CAWSKRDRVLEKLFF. The CDR3 DNA follows: TGTGCCTGGAGTAAAAGGGACAGGGTCCTCGAAAAACTGTTTTTT.

This CDR3 is CASSYTGGVTEAFF. CDR3 coding DNA: TGTGCCAGCAGTTACACAGGGGGCGTCACTGAAGCTTTCTTT. V usage is TRBV6-2 or TRBV6-3 and J usage is TRBJ1-1, with 9 bases identical to TRBD1. The CDR3 sequence is 14 residues long. In germline, CDR1 is MNHEY, CDR2 SVGEGT. After removal of 2 bases from V and 4 bases from J, the junction contained 2 bases not matched to a gene.

The CDR3 region is CASSSPNGDRGAGANVLTF. The DNA of the CDR3 is TGTGCCAGCAGTTCCCCCAATGGGGACAGGGGGGCTGGGGCCAACGTCCTGACTTTC. This chain links TRBV28 with TRBJ2-6; 11 bases map to TRBD1. Germline-derived CDR1 and CDR2 are MDHEN and SYDVKM. V dropped 4 bases and J dropped 2; count of bases not matched to a gene: 10. The CDR3 length is 19 residues.

The V gene is TRBV5-1, the J gene TRBJ2-5, with 9 bases that match TRBD2. Germline trimming cut 6 bases from V and 7 bases from J; bases unmatched to any gene: 19. Germline loops: CDR1 SGHRS, CDR2 YFSETQ. The CDR3 is 17 residues long. The CDR3 coding sequence is TGCGCCAGCACCCCTTATTTCCAAGCGGGGGGTCGAGTGACCCAGTACTTC. This translates into CASTPYFQAGGRVTQYF.

This chain links TRBV30 with TRBJ1-2; the D is unclear. V dropped 0 bases and J dropped 4 bases, with 21 bases sitting between them. This CDR3 comprises 17 residues. CDR1 and CDR2 (germline): GTSNPN, SVGIG (reference sequence). For the CDR3, the DNA is TGTGCCTGGAGTGTCCCCGGCAGGCCCAATCTGGGCTATGGCTACACCTTC. Translating it yields CAWSVPGRPNLGYGYTF.

The chain recombines TRBV6-5 with TRBJ2-3, with TRBD2 matching 9 bases. The V gene end was trimmed by 5 bases and the J gene end by 7 bases; junction bases not matched to a gene: 10. Germline CDR1 reads MNHEY; CDR2 reads SVGAGI. The CDR3 contains 15 residues. This CDR3 reads CASSPISGGTNTQYF. Written as DNA, the CDR3 is TGTGCCAGCAGTCCAATAAGCGGGGGGACAAATACGCAGTATTTT.

V and J are TRBV7-2 and TRBJ2-5; weak D call: TRBD1 (6 bases). Germline CDR1 SGHTA, CDR2 FQGNSA. Trimming removed 1 base at V and 9 bases at J, with 12 bases between. There are 13 residues in the CDR3. In DNA, the CDR3 is TGTGCCAGCAGCTTAGATTTCGCAGGGGCCCAGTACTTC. It codes for CASSLDFAGAQYF.

The chain joins TRBV7-9 to TRBJ2-1; tentative D call: TRBD2 (5 bases). V shed 5 bases and J shed 3 bases, with 11 bases lying between them. Germline loops: CDR1 SEHNR, CDR2 FQNEAQ (reference sequence). CDR3 size: 14 residues. CDR3: CASSPRDFYNEQFF. The CDR3 region has the DNA TGTGCCAGCAGCCCCCGGGATTTCTACAATGAGCAGTTCTTC.

The chain couples TRBV19 to TRBJ2-1; 7 bases match TRBD1. Per germline, CDR1 LNHDA and CDR2 SQIVND (reference sequence). The CDR3 contains 12 residues. Losses at the gene ends were 4 bases for V and 15 bases for J; bases not matched to a gene: 9. As DNA, the CDR3 is TGTGCCAGTAGTAGAGACAACCAGGGGGTGTTCTTC. It yields the protein CASSRDNQGVFF.

As for this clone: This same CDR3 is encoded by further DNA sequences in the sample. This sequence joins TRBV6-5 and TRBJ1-3, with D possibly TRBD1 on 5 matching bases. The V gene lost 6 bases and the J gene lost 0 bases, with 12 bases spanning the gap. This CDR3 is 15 amino acids long. CDR1 is MNHEY and CDR2 is SVGAGI in the germline V gene. CDR3 nucleotides: TGTGCCAGCAGCCGGGGACTCTCCTCTGGAAACACCATATATTTT. This codes for CASSRGLSSGNTIYF.

The chain carries TRBV2 and TRBJ2-3; D gene uncertain. The length of the CDR3 is 11 residues. Between the trimmed V and J ends, which lost 5 bases and 2 bases, there was a span of 2 bases. Germline V gives CDR1 SNHLY, CDR2 FYNNEI. CDR3 DNA sequence: TGTGCCAGCAGTTACACAGATACGCAGTATTTT. As protein: CASSYTDTQYF.

The chain combines TRBV29-1 with TRBJ1-1; D is unresolved. This CDR3 has 12 residues. Germline CDR1 SQVTM, CDR2 ANQGSEA. The CDR3 loop is CRTDILGTEAFF. The CDR3 region has the DNA TGCAGGACCGACATCCTGGGCACTGAAGCTTTCTTT. The variable domain in full, completed from reference TRBV29-1 and TRBJ1-1, reads SAVISQKPSRDICQRGTSLTIQCQVDSQVTMMFWYRQQPGQSLTLIATANQGSEATYESGFVIDKFPISRPNLTFSTLTVSNMSPEDSSIYLCRTDILGTEAFFGQGTRLTVV.

This clone was observed a few times. J is TRBJ1-6 and V is TRBV19; 10 bases agree with TRBD1. The CDR3 runs 15 residues. Germline trimming cut 6 bases from V and 7 bases from J; bases unmatched to any gene: 6. From germline, CDR1 is LNHDA and CDR2 SQIVND (reference sequence). As DNA, the CDR3 is TGTGCCAGTAGCGAGGGGACAGGGGTGAATTCACCCCTCCACTTT. Residues: CASSEGTGVNSPLHF.

This clone was seen more than once but under ten times. This sequence joins TRBV5-1 and TRBJ1-2; D uncertain. CDR1 and CDR2 (germline): SGHRS, YFSETQ. This CDR3 comprises 14 residues. V lost 2 bases to trimming and J lost 3 bases, with 11 bases between them. Here the CDR3 DNA reads TGCGCCAGCAGCTTTAAGGCAGGCCACTATGGCTACACCTTC. This encodes CASSFKAGHYGYTF.

The chain carries TRBV7-9 and TRBJ1-2; D is ambiguous. CDR1 and CDR2 from the germline V gene are SEHNR and FQNEAQ (reference sequence). The ends were cut back, 6 bases at V and 3 bases at J, with 11 bases in the middle. The CDR3 covers 13 residues. For the CDR3, the DNA is TGTGCCAGCAGTCCGAGCCTTCACTATGGCTACACCTTC. Protein product: CASSPSLHYGYTF.

This clone was counted many times. The chain employs TRBV28 and TRBJ1-2; 8 bases match TRBD1. Per germline, CDR1 MDHEN and CDR2 SYDVKM. The CDR3 loop spans 13 amino acids. J lost 13 bases, V lost 2 bases, and 9 bases had no gene match. The CDR3 nucleotides are TGTGCCAGCAGTTTAGAGCAGGGGGCGGAAGGCACCTTC. It codes for CASSLEQGAEGTF.